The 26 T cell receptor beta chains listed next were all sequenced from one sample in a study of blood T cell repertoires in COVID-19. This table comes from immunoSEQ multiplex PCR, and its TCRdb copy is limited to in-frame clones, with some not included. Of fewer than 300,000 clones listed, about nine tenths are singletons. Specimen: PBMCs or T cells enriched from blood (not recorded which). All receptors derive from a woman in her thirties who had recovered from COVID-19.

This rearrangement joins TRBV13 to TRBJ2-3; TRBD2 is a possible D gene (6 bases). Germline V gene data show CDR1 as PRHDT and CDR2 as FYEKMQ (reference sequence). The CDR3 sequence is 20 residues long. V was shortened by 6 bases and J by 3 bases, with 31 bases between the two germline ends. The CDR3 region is CASRPYGSLTLGGRTDTQYF. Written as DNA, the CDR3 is TGTGCCAGCAGACCCTACGGGAGCCTGACCCTGGGTGGGAGAACAGATACGCAGTATTTT.

The chain's CDR3 is CASSFTSGRLYYEQYF. The CDR3 nucleotides read TGTGCCAGCAGCTTTACTAGCGGGAGGCTTTACTACGAGCAGTACTTC. The chain employs TRBV5-6 and TRBJ2-7; 12 bases are shared with TRBD2. The CDR3 totals 16 residues. The V gene end was trimmed by 2 bases and the J gene end by 3 bases; junction bases not matched to a gene: 6. Germline-derived CDR1 and CDR2 are SGHDT and YYEEEE. Full variable domain (remainder filled in from reference TRBV5-6 and TRBJ2-7): DAGVTQSPTHLIKTRGQQVTLRCSPKSGHDTVSWYQQALGQGPQFIFQYYEEEERQRGNFPDRFSGHQFPNYSSELNVNALLLGDSALYLCASSFTSGRLYYEQYFGPGTRLTVT.

The CDR3 DNA follows: TGTGCCAGCAGCTTAACGGGGCTGAACACTGAAGCTTTCTTT. This sequence encodes CASSLTGLNTEAFF. The chain combines TRBV7-3 with TRBJ1-1, with D maybe TRBD1 (5 bases). Germline loops: CDR1 SGHTA, CDR2 FQGTGA. Trimming shortened V by 0 bases and J by 0 bases, and 5 bases separated the two germline ends. The CDR3 is made up of 14 amino acids. Full variable domain (remainder filled in from reference TRBV7-3 and TRBJ1-1): GAGVSQTPSNKVTEKGKYVELRCDPISGHTALYWYRQSLGQGPEFLIYFQGTGAADDSGLPNDRFFAVRPEGSVSTLKIQRTERGDSAVYLCASSLTGLNTEAFFGQGTRLTVV.

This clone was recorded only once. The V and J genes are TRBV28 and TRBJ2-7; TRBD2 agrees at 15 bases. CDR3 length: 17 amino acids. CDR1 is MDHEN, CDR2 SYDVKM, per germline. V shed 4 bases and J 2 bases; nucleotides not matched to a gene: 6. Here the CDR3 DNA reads TGTGCCAGCAGTTCGGCGGGACTAGCGGGAGGAACCTACGAGCAGTACTTC. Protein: CASSSAGLAGGTYEQYF.

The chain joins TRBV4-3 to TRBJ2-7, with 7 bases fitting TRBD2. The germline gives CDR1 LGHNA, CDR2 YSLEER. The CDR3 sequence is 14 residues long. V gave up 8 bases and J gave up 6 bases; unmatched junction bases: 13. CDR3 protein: CASLRWGGGGEQYF. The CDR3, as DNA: TGCGCCAGCCTGCGGTGGGGGGGAGGAGGCGAGCAGTACTTC.

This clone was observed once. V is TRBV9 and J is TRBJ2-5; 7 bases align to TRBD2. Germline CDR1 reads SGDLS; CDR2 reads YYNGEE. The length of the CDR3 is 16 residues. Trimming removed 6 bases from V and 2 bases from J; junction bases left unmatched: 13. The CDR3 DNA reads TGTGCCAGCACCCCAACAGGTAGCGGGTATCAAGAGACCCAGTACTTC. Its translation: CASTPTGSGYQETQYF.

The CDR3 spells CASSEAYRDTIYF. As DNA, the CDR3 is TGTGCCAGCAGTGAAGCTTACCGGGACACCATATATTTT. This chain links TRBV6-1 with TRBJ1-3; no firm D call. Between the trimmed V and J ends, which lost 0 bases and 8 bases, there was a span of 8 bases. The CDR3 length is 13 residues. Germline lookup yields CDR1 MNHNS and CDR2 SASEGT.

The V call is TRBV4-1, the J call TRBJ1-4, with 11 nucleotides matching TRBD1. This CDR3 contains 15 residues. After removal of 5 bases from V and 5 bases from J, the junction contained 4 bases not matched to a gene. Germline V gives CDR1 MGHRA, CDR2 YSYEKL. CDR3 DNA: TGCGCCAGCAGCAGTCGGACAGGGGGCAATGAAAAACTGTTTTTT. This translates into CASSSRTGGNEKLFF.

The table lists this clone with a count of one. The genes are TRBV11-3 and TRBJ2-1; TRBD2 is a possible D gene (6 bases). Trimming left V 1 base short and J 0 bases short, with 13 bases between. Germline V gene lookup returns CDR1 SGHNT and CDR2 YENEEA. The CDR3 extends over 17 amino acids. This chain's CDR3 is CASSLVSSELSYNEQFF. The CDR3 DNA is TGTGCCAGCAGCTTAGTGTCTAGCGAACTCTCCTACAATGAGCAGTTCTTC.

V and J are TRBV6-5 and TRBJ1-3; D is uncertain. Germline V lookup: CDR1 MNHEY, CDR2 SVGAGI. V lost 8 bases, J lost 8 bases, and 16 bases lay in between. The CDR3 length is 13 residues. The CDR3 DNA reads TGTGCCAGCCTGTCGAGCTACCAGGACACCATATATTTT. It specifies CASLSSYQDTIYF.

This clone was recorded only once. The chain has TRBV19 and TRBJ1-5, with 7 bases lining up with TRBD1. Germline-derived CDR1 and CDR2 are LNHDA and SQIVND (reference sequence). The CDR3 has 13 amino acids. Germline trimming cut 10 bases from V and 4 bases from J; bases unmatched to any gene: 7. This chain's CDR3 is CATRDSFNQPQHF. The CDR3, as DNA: TGTGCCACCCGGGACAGCTTTAATCAGCCCCAGCATTTT.

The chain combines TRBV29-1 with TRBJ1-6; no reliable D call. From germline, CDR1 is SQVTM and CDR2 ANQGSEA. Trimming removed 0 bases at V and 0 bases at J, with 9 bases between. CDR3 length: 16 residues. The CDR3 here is CSVEDKKSSYNSPLHF. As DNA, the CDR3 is TGCAGCGTTGAAGATAAGAAGAGCTCCTATAATTCACCCCTCCACTTT.

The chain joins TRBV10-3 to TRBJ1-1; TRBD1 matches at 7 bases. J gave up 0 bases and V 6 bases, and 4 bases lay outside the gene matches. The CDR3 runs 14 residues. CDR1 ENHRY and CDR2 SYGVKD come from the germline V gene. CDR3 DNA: TGTGCCATCAGCTCGACAGGGATGAACACTGAAGCTTTCTTT. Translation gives CAISSTGMNTEAFF.

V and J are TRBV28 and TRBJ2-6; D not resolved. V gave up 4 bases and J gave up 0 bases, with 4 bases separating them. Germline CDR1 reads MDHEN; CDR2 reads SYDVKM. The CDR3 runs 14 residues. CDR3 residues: CASSYISGANVLTF. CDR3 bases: TGTGCCAGCAGTTATATCTCTGGGGCCAACGTCCTGACTTTC.

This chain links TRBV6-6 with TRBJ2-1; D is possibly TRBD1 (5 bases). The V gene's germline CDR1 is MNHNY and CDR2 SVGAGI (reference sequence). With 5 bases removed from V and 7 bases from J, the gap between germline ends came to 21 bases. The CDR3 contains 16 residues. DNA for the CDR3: TGTGCCAGCAGTCGAACTGGACAAGCTATCATAAATGAGCAGTTCTTC. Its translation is CASSRTGQAIINEQFF.

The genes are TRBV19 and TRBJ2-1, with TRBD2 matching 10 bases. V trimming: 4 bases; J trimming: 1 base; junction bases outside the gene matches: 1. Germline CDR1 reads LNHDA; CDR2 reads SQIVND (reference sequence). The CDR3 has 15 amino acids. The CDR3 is CASSKREGSYNEQFF. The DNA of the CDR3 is TGTGCCAGTAGTAAGCGGGAGGGATCCTACAATGAGCAGTTCTTC.

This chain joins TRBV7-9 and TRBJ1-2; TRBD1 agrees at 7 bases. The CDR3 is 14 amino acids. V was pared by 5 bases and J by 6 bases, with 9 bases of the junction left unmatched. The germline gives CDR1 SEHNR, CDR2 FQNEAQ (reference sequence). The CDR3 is CASSQLGTADGYTF. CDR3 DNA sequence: TGTGCCAGCAGCCAGCTCGGGACAGCCGATGGCTACACCTTC.

The CDR3 here is CASSEPGDSTNYGYTF. The DNA of the CDR3 is TGTGCCAGCAGCGAGCCCGGGGACAGCACTAACTATGGCTACACCTTC. The V gene is TRBV9, the J gene TRBJ1-2; 7 positions agree with TRBD1. V gave up 3 bases and J gave up 0 bases; unmatched junction bases: 8. The CDR3 is 16 residues long. Per the germline V gene, CDR1 is SGDLS and CDR2 is YYNGEE. The full variable domain, with the rest looked up from reference TRBV9 and TRBJ1-2, is DSGVTQTPKHLITATGQRVTLRCSPRSGDLSVYWYQQSLDQGLQFLIQYYNGEERAKGNILERFSAQQFPDLHSELNLSSLELGDSALYFCASSEPGDSTNYGYTFGSGTRLTVV.

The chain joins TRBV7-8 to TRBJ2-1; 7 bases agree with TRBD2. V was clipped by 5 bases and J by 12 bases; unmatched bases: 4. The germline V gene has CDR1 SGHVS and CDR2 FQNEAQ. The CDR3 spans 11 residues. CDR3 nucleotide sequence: TGTGCCAGCAGCCGGGACTACGGGCAGTTCTTC. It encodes CASSRDYGQFF. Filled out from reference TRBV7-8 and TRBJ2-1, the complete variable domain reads GAGVSQSPRYKVAKRGQDVALRCDPISGHVSLFWYQQALGQGPEFLTYFQNEAQLDKSGLPSDRFFAERPEGSVSTLKIQRTQQEDSAVYLCASSRDYGQFFGPGTRLTVL.

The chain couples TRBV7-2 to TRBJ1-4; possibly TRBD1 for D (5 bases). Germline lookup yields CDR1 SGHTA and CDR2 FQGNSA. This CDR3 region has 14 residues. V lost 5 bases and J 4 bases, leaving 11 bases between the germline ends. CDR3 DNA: TGTGCCAGCAGCACCCCGGGACTTAATGAAAAACTGTTTTTT. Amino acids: CASSTPGLNEKLFF. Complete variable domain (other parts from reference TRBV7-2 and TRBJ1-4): GAGVSQSPSNKVTEKGKDVELRCDPISGHTALYWYRQSLGQGLEFLIYFQGNSAPDKSGLPSDRFSAERTGGSVSTLTIQRTQQEDSAVYLCASSTPGLNEKLFFGSGTQLSVL.

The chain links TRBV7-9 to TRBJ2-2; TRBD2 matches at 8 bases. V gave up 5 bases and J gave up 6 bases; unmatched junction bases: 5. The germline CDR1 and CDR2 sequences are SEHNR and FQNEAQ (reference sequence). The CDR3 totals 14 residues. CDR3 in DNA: TGTGCCAGCAGCCCGGGGGGGCTTCCCGGGGAGCTGTTTTTT. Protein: CASSPGGLPGELFF.

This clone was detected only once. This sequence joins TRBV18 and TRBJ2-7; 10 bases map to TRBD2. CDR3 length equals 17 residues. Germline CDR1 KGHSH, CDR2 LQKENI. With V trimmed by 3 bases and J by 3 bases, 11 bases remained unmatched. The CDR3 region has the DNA TGTGCCAGCTCACCGAAAGCCCTAGCGGGAGTGCTCTACGAGCAGTACTTC. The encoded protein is CASSPKALAGVLYEQYF.

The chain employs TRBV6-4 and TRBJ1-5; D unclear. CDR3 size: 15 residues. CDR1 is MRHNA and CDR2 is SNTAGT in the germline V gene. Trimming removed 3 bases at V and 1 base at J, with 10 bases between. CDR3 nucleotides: TGTGCCAGCAGTGAGTTTTCGGGGAGCAATCAGCCCCAGCATTTT. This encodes CASSEFSGSNQPQHF.

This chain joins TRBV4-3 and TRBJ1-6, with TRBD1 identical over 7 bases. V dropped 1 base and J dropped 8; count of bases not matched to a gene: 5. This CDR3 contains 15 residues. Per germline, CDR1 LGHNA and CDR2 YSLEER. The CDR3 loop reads CASSQARGVHSPLHF. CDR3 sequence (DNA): TGCGCCAGCAGCCAAGCCAGGGGGGTACATTCACCCCTCCACTTT.

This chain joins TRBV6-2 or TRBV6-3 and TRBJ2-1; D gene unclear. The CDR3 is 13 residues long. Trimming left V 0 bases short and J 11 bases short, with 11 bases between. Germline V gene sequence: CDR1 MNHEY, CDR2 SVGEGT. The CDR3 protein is CASSYSGGVKQFF. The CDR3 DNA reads TGTGCCAGCAGTTACTCTGGCGGAGTAAAGCAGTTCTTC.

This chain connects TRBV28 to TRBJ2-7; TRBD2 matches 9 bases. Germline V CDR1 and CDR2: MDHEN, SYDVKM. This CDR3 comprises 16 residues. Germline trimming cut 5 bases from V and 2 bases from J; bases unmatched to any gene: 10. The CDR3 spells CASSVSGIAGAYEQYF. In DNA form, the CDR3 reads TGTGCCAGCAGTGTATCCGGGATAGCGGGAGCCTACGAGCAGTACTTC.